The 32 T cell receptor beta chains presented below share a single source sample, sequenced in a study of shared clonotypes between healthy human individuals. Profiling relied on immunoSEQ multiplex PCR, and the TCRdb table lists in-frame clones only, not all of them. The repertoire holds 400,000 to 600,000 clones, with roughly 77% as singletons. Sequenced material: PBMCs. The receptors here all came from a middle-aged woman in good health. Some clones in this sample may be carry-over from other donors' samples.

The sample holds a few counts of this clone. The chain employs TRBV30 and TRBJ1-5; D is unclear. The CDR3 covers 12 residues. V shed 5 bases and J shed 2 bases, with 7 bases lying between them. Germline CDR1 GTSNPN, CDR2 SVGIG (reference sequence). CDR3 nucleotide sequence: TGTGCCTGGGGCCCCCGCAATCAGCCCCAGCATTTT. Translating gives CAWGPRNQPQHF.

This clone has only one observation. CDR3 nucleotides: TGTGCCAGCAGCAAAAGGGGTGCTAATGAAAAACTGTTTTTT. Amino acid sequence: CASSKRGANEKLFF. The chain has TRBV11-2 and TRBJ1-4, with D possibly TRBD1 on 5 matching bases. V lost 5 bases to trimming and J lost 3 bases, with 10 bases between them. Germline V CDR1 and CDR2: SGHAT, FQNNGV. The CDR3 has 14 residues.

This clone was seen repeatedly, ten times or more. V is TRBV28 and J is TRBJ2-3; D not resolved. V lost 5 bases and J 4 bases, leaving 13 bases between the germline ends. Germline-derived CDR1 and CDR2 are MDHEN and SYDVKM. The length of the CDR3 is 14 residues. CDR3 protein: CASSPPWAADTQYF. The DNA of the CDR3 is TGTGCCAGCAGTCCACCCTGGGCGGCAGATACGCAGTATTTT.

The chain uses TRBV7-3 and TRBJ2-1; TRBD2 matches 7 bases. Germline assignment: CDR1 SGHTA and CDR2 FQGTGA. This CDR3 region has 16 residues. V was pared by 0 bases and J by 8 bases, with 10 bases of the junction left unmatched. In DNA, the CDR3 is TGTGCCAGCAGCTTAACTTCGGCGGGAGTTCTGTATGAGCAGTTCTTC. Its translation is CASSLTSAGVLYEQFF. The full variable domain, with the rest looked up from reference TRBV7-3 and TRBJ2-1, is GAGVSQTPSNKVTEKGKYVELRCDPISGHTALYWYRQSLGQGPEFLIYFQGTGAADDSGLPNDRFFAVRPEGSVSTLKIQRTERGDSAVYLCASSLTSAGVLYEQFFGPGTRLTVL.

The CDR3 DNA follows: TGTGCCTGGAGCGGAGAACAGGATGCGAATCAGCCCCAGCATTTT. Protein product: CAWSGEQDANQPQHF. The V call is TRBV30, the J call TRBJ1-5; D is possibly TRBD1 (5 bases). Germline V gene sequence: CDR1 GTSNPN, CDR2 SVGIG (reference sequence). The CDR3 contains 15 residues. Trimming removed 3 bases from V and 4 bases from J, with 16 bases in between. Full variable domain (missing parts from reference TRBV30 and TRBJ1-5): SQTIHQWPATLVQPVGSPLSLECTVEGTSNPNLYWYRQAAGRGLQLLFYSVGIGQISSEVPQNLSASRPQDRQFILSSKKLLLSDSGFYLCAWSGEQDANQPQHFGDGTRLSIL.

This clone was counted once. The chain is built from TRBV6-5 and TRBJ1-1; 10 bases are a match to TRBD1. V was pared by 5 bases and J by 7 bases, with 7 bases of the junction left unmatched. This CDR3 is built from 14 residues. Germline V lookup: CDR1 MNHEY, CDR2 SVGAGI. In DNA form, the CDR3 reads TGTGCCAGCAGTCGACAGGGGGCGACCCTTGAAGCTTTCTTT. Translating it yields CASSRQGATLEAFF.

V is TRBV4-3 and J is TRBJ2-1; 10 bases line up with TRBD2. CDR3 size: 16 residues. CDR1 is LGHNA, CDR2 YSLEER, per germline. J was trimmed by 8 bases and V by 3 bases; bases with no gene match: 10. In DNA, the CDR3 is TGCGCCAGCAGCCAGGAGTGGGCTAGCGGGAGTCATGAGCAGTTCTTC. Encoded protein: CASSQEWASGSHEQFF.

The chain joins TRBV28 to TRBJ1-2; 9 bases agree with TRBD1. The trim removed 6 bases at V and 7 bases at J, leaving 9 bases unmatched. The CDR3 runs to 14 residues. Germline V gene lookup returns CDR1 MDHEN and CDR2 SYDVKM. The CDR3: CASRIPGQGFGYTF. The CDR3 DNA reads as TGTGCCAGCAGGATCCCGGGACAGGGTTTTGGCTACACCTTC.

A note on this clone: A much larger clone differs by one base, so this may be a read error. The rearrangement joins TRBV27 to TRBJ1-1; D unresolved. The CDR3 loop spans 16 amino acids. Looked up from germline, CDR1 is MNHEY and CDR2 is SMNVEV (reference sequence). Trimming took off 4 bases at V and 1 base at J, with 16 bases between the two ends. CDR3 region: CASSSLLGRPNTEAFF. Written as DNA, the CDR3 is TGTGCCAGCAGTTCACTCCTAGGACGGCCGAACACTGAAGCTTTCTTT.

The chain links TRBV2 to TRBJ2-1, with 11 bases identical to TRBD2. V dropped 5 bases and J dropped 3; count of bases not matched to a gene: 9. The germline V gene has CDR1 SNHLY and CDR2 FYNNEI. This CDR3 has 17 amino acids. The CDR3 DNA reads as TGTGCCAGCAGTATCTCGGGACTAGCGGTAATCTACAATGAGCAGTTCTTC. Amino acids: CASSISGLAVIYNEQFF.

The rearrangement links TRBV29-1 to TRBJ1-4; TRBD1 matches 7 bases. Germline lookup yields CDR1 SQVTM and CDR2 ANQGSEA. There are 12 residues in the CDR3. Trimming took 6 bases from V and 4 from J; bases not matched to a gene: 2. The CDR3 protein is CSVQGVNEKLFF. Written as DNA, the CDR3 is TGCAGCGTCCAGGGGGTTAATGAAAAACTGTTTTTT.

V is TRBV9 and J is TRBJ2-6; TRBD1 matches 10 bases. The trim removed 3 bases at V and 4 bases at J, leaving 10 bases unmatched. The CDR3 runs 18 residues. Germline-derived CDR1 and CDR2 are SGDLS and YYNGEE. In nucleotides, the CDR3 is TGTGCCAGCAGCGCCCGACAGGGGGCACATGGAGGGGCCAACGTCCTGACTTTC. It yields the protein CASSARQGAHGGANVLTF. Drawing the rest from reference TRBV9 and TRBJ2-6, the complete variable domain is DSGVTQTPKHLITATGQRVTLRCSPRSGDLSVYWYQQSLDQGLQFLIQYYNGEERAKGNILERFSAQQFPDLHSELNLSSLELGDSALYFCASSARQGAHGGANVLTFGAGSRLTVL.

The rearrangement uses TRBV11-2 and TRBJ2-2; no definite D call. In germline, CDR1 is SGHAT, CDR2 FQNNGV. This CDR3 spans 18 amino acids. V lost 5 bases and J lost 1, with 20 bases in between. The CDR3 DNA reads as TGTGCCAGCAGCCAGAGGTCTACGGCGGAGAAGAACACCGGGGAGCTGTTTTTT. This codes for CASSQRSTAEKNTGELFF.

The chain carries TRBV7-8 and TRBJ1-1; TRBD1 is a possible D gene (5 bases). Germline values: CDR1 SGHVS, CDR2 FQNEAQ. This CDR3 is 14 amino acids long. V was trimmed by 5 bases and J by 0 bases, leaving 10 bases between them. In nucleotides, the CDR3 is TGTGCCAGCAGCATGGGACGGATGAACACTGAAGCTTTCTTT. This gives the protein CASSMGRMNTEAFF.

The chain combines TRBV7-2 with TRBJ2-5, with D possibly TRBD2 on 5 matching bases. The V end was cut by 7 bases, the J end by 2 bases, with 17 bases between. The CDR3 is 15 amino acids. Germline CDR1 SGHTA, CDR2 FQGNSA. The CDR3 DNA reads TGTGCCAGCACTCGGACTTCTGGGGTGCAAGAGACCCAGTACTTC. As protein: CASTRTSGVQETQYF.

Concerning this clone itself: Other DNA sequences in this sample translate to the same CDR3. The V gene is TRBV20-1, the J gene TRBJ1-1; 7 positions agree with TRBD1. Germline V gives CDR1 DFQATT, CDR2 SNEGSKA (reference sequence). The CDR3 has 11 amino acids. Losses at the gene ends were 3 bases for V and 11 bases for J; bases not matched to a gene: 6. CDR3 DNA: TGCAGTGCTAGGGGGGGGACAGAGGCTTTCTTT. It encodes CSARGGTEAFF.

J is TRBJ2-7 and V is TRBV27; D gene uncertain. Looked up from germline, CDR1 is MNHEY and CDR2 is SMNVEV (reference sequence). The germline V and J ends were trimmed by 4 bases and 3 bases, with 10 bases remaining between them. The length of the CDR3 is 13 residues. The CDR3 nucleotides read TGTGCCAGCAGTTCTGGGCCCATCTACGAGCAGTACTTC. Protein: CASSSGPIYEQYF.

In its sample, this clone was seen a few times. This chain connects TRBV15 to TRBJ2-3, with a tentative D call TRBD2 (6 bases). CDR1 is LNHNV and CDR2 is YYDKDF in the germline V gene (reference sequence). CDR3 length equals 14 residues. V was shortened by 8 bases and J by 2 bases, with 14 bases between the two germline ends. In nucleotides, the CDR3 is TGTGCCACCTGTTTTGGAGGGCCCACAGATACGCAGTATTTT. Residues: CATCFGGPTDTQYF.

J is TRBJ2-7 and V is TRBV11-2; D assignment may be TRBD1 or TRBD2 (7 bases each). V was shortened by 2 bases and J by 2 bases, with 16 bases between the two germline ends. Looked up from germline, CDR1 is SGHAT and CDR2 is FQNNGV. The CDR3 has 16 residues. The CDR3 bases are TGTGCCAGCAGCTTAACCTCAGGGGGAGGGACCTACGAGCAGTACTTC. Translating it yields CASSLTSGGGTYEQYF. Complete variable domain (other parts from reference TRBV11-2 and TRBJ2-7): EAGVAQSPRYKIIEKRQSVAFWCNPISGHATLYWYQQILGQGPKLLIQFQNNGVVDDSQLPKDRFSAERLKGVDSTLKIQPAKLEDSAVYLCASSLTSGGGTYEQYFGPGTRLTVT.

The chain uses TRBV15 and TRBJ2-7; the D is unclear. Germline values: CDR1 LNHNV, CDR2 YYDKDF (reference sequence). V was cut by 4 bases and J by 2 bases, with 9 bases left in between. There are 13 residues in the CDR3. DNA of the CDR3: TGTGCCACCAGCATTAAGACACCCTACGAGCAGTACTTC. Its protein product is CATSIKTPYEQYF.

This clone was seen a single time. V gene TRBV9 combines with J gene TRBJ2-3; D is ambiguous. CDR3 length: 13 residues. Germline assignment: CDR1 SGDLS and CDR2 YYNGEE. The V gene lost 4 bases and the J gene lost 2 bases, with 8 bases spanning the gap. CDR3 bases: TGTGCCAGCAGCCGTAGGACCACAGATACGCAGTATTTT. This translates into CASSRRTTDTQYF. Full variable domain (remainder filled in from reference TRBV9 and TRBJ2-3): DSGVTQTPKHLITATGQRVTLRCSPRSGDLSVYWYQQSLDQGLQFLIQYYNGEERAKGNILERFSAQQFPDLHSELNLSSLELGDSALYFCASSRRTTDTQYFGPGTRLTVL.

This sequence joins TRBV7-3 and TRBJ2-3, with no clear D. Trimming left V 2 bases short and J 6 bases short, with 9 bases between. The CDR3 sequence is 13 residues long. Germline V gene lookup returns CDR1 SGHTA and CDR2 FQGTGA. The CDR3 DNA is TGTGCCAGCAGCTTAGGTAGGCCGGATACGCAGTATTTT. This encodes CASSLGRPDTQYF.

The V gene is TRBV7-9, the J gene TRBJ2-5; D is perhaps TRBD1 (6 bases). The end of the DNA fits TRBJ2-7 better, so the J call may be wrong. Germline CDR1 SEHNR, CDR2 FQNEAQ (reference sequence). The CDR3 loop spans 14 amino acids. The CDR3 loop reads CARIATGSSYEQYF. CDR3 in DNA: TGTGCCAGGATAGCCACAGGGAGCTCCTACGAGCAGTACTTC.

This clone was detected many times. This rearrangement joins TRBV28 to TRBJ2-5; 7 nucleotides line up with TRBD1. The CDR3 sequence is 16 residues long. The germline V gene encodes CDR1 MDHEN and CDR2 SYDVKM. Trimming took 7 bases from V and 1 from J; bases not matched to a gene: 12. Here the CDR3 reads CASTISGQDFQETQYF. Written as DNA, the CDR3 is TGTGCCAGCACCATATCTGGACAGGACTTCCAAGAGACCCAGTACTTC. The full variable domain, with the rest looked up from reference TRBV28 and TRBJ2-5, is DVKVTQSSRYLVKRTGEKVFLECVQDMDHENMFWYRQDPGLGLRLIYFSYDVKMKEKGDIPEGYSVSREKKERFSLILESASTNQTSMYLCASTISGQDFQETQYFGPGTRLLVL.

The CDR3 is CASSDSITGNGEAFF. The DNA for the CDR3 is TGTGCCAGCAGTGACTCGATTACAGGGAACGGAGAAGCTTTCTTT. The V call is TRBV6-4, the J call TRBJ1-1, with D perhaps TRBD1 (6 bases). Trimming shortened V by 0 bases and J by 8 bases, and 16 bases separated the two germline ends. Germline values: CDR1 MRHNA, CDR2 SNTAGT. The CDR3 contains 15 residues.

This chain joins TRBV6-5 and TRBJ2-7, with 13 bases fitting TRBD2. Germline V gene sequence: CDR1 MNHEY, CDR2 SVGAGI. This CDR3 has 15 residues. J gave up 6 bases and V 4 bases, and 6 bases lay outside the gene matches. CDR3 sequence: CASSSITSGRAEQYF. The CDR3 nucleotides are TGTGCCAGCAGTTCGATTACTAGCGGGAGGGCCGAGCAGTACTTC.

This clone was seen only once. The V call is TRBV30, the J call TRBJ2-2; D gene unclear. The CDR3 sequence is 15 residues long. The germline V and J ends were trimmed by 0 bases and 7 bases, with 15 bases remaining between them. Germline CDR1 GTSNPN, CDR2 SVGIG (reference sequence). CDR3 protein: CAWSVLRSSVGELFF. The CDR3 DNA follows: TGTGCCTGGAGTGTACTACGCAGTTCAGTCGGGGAGCTGTTTTTT.

The chain has TRBV4-3 and TRBJ1-4; a weak D match, TRBD1 (6 bases). This CDR3 spans 15 amino acids. Germline CDR1 reads LGHNA; CDR2 reads YSLEER. V was trimmed by 0 bases and J by 7 bases, leaving 12 bases between them. The CDR3 DNA reads as TGCGCCAGCAGCCAAGATATCAGGGGAGGTGAAAAACTGTTTTTT. This sequence encodes CASSQDIRGGEKLFF.

The chain uses TRBV6-5 and TRBJ2-7; 9 nucleotides match TRBD1. The V and J ends lost 4 bases and 4 bases, in that order; junction bases with no gene match: 8. Germline lookup yields CDR1 MNHEY and CDR2 SVGAGI. CDR3 size: 15 residues. CDR3 amino acids: CASSLEGTGLYEQYF. The CDR3 region has the DNA TGTGCCAGCAGTTTAGAAGGGACAGGGTTGTACGAGCAGTACTTC.

J is TRBJ2-5 and V is TRBV18; D possibly corresponds to TRBD2 (6 bases). V was pared by 6 bases and J by 1 base, with 12 bases between. Germline V CDR1 and CDR2: KGHSH, LQKENI. This CDR3 has 14 residues. The CDR3 is CASSPMGGQETQYF. DNA of the CDR3: TGTGCCAGCTCCCCCATGGGGGGCCAAGAGACCCAGTACTTC.

This sequence joins TRBV19 and TRBJ1-1; D unclear. The CDR3 is made up of 12 amino acids. Germline V gives CDR1 LNHDA, CDR2 SQIVND (reference sequence). The V end was cut by 5 bases, the J end by 1 base, with 5 bases between. The CDR3 loop reads CASSRSNTEAFF. The CDR3 bases are TGTGCCAGTAGTCGTTCGAACACTGAAGCTTTCTTT. Together with reference TRBV19 and TRBJ1-1, the CDR3 gives the full variable domain: DGGITQSPKYLFRKEGQNVTLSCEQNLNHDAMYWYRQDPGQGLRLIYYSQIVNDFQKGDIAEGYSVSREKKESFPLTVTSAQKNPTAFYLCASSRSNTEAFFGQGTRLTVV.

This clone came up once. This chain links TRBV2 with TRBJ1-3; perhaps TRBD1 as D (5 bases). Germline V gene data show CDR1 as SNHLY and CDR2 as FYNNEI. V was clipped by 2 bases and J by 0 bases, with 11 bases between them. CDR3 size: 16 residues. The CDR3 region is CASSEIRGLSGNTIYF. CDR3 nucleotides: TGTGCCAGCAGTGAAATTAGGGGCCTCTCTGGAAACACCATATATTTT.